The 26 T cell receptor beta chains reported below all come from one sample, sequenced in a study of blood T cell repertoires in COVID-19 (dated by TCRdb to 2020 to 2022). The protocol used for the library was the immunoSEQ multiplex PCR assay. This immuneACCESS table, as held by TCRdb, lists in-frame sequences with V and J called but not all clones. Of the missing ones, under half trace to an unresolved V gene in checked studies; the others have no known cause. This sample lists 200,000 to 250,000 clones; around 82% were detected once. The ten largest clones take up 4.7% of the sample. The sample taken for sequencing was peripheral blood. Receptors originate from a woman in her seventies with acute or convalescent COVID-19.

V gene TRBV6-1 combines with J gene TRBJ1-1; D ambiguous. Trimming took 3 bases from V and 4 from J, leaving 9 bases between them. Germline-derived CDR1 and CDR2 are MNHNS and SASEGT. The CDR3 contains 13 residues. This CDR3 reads CASSDLLSTEAFF. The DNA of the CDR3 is TGTGCCAGCAGTGACCTCCTGAGCACTGAAGCTTTCTTT.

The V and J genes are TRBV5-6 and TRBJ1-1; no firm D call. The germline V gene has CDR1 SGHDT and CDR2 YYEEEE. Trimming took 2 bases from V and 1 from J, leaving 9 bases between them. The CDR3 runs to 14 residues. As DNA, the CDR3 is TGTGCCAGCAGCTTCGGGAGGCCGAACACTGAAGCTTTCTTT. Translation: CASSFGRPNTEAFF.

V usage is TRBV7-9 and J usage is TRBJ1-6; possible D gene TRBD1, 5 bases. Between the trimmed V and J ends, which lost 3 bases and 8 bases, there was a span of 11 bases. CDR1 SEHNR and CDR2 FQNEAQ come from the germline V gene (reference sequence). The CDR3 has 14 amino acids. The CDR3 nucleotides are TGTGCCAGCAGCTTGTTAGGGGCCCATTCACCCCTCCACTTT. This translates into CASSLLGAHSPLHF.

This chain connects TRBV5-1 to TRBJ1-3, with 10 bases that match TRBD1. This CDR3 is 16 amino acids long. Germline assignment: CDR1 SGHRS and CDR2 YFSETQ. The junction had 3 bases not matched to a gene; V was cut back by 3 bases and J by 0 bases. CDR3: CASSWGQGSSGNTIYF. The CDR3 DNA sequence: TGCGCCAGCAGCTGGGGACAGGGGTCCTCTGGAAACACCATATATTTT.

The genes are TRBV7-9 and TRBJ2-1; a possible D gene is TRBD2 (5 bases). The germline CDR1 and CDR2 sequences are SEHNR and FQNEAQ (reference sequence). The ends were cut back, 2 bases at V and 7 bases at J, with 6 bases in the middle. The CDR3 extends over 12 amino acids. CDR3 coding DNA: TGTGCCAGCAGCTTACTAGCAAATGAGCAGTTCTTC. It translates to CASSLLANEQFF.

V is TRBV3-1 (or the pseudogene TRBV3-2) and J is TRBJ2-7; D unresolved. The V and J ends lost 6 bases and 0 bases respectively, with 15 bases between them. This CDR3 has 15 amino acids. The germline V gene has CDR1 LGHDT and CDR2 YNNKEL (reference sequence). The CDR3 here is CASSPGLSSSYEQYF. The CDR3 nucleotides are TGTGCCAGCAGTCCAGGTCTTTCGAGCTCCTACGAGCAGTACTTC.

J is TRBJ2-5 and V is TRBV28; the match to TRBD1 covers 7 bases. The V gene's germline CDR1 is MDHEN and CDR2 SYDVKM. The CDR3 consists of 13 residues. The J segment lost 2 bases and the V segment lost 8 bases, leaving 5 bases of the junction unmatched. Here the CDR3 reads CASRTGIQETQYF. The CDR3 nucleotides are TGTGCCAGCCGGACAGGAATTCAAGAGACCCAGTACTTC.

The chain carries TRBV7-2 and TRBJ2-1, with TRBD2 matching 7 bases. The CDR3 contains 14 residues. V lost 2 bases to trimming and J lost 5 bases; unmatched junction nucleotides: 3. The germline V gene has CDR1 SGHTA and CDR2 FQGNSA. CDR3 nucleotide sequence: TGTGCCAGCAGCTTAAGCGGGGCTCACAATGAGCAGTTCTTC. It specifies CASSLSGAHNEQFF.

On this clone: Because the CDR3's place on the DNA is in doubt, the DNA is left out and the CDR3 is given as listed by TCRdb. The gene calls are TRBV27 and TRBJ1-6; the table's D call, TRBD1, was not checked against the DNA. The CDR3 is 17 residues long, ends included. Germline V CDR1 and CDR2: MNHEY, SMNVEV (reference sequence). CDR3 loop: CASSLFSSGQGSSPLHF.

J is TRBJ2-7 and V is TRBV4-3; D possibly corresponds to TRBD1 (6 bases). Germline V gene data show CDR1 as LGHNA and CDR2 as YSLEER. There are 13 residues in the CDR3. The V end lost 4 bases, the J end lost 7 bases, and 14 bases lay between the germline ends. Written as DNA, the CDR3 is TGCGCCAGCAGCCCCACAGGGTTTGAGGAGCAGTACTTC. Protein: CASSPTGFEEQYF.

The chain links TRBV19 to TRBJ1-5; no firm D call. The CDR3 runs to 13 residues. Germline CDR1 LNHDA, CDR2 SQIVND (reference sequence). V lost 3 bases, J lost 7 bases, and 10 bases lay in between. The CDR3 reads CASSIGREQPQHF. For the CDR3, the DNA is TGTGCCAGTAGTATTGGGCGGGAGCAGCCCCAGCATTTT. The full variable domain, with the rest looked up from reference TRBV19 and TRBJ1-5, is DGGITQSPKYLFRKEGQNVTLSCEQNLNHDAMYWYRQDPGQGLRLIYYSQIVNDFQKGDIAEGYSVSREKKESFPLTVTSAQKNPTAFYLCASSIGREQPQHFGDGTRLSIL.

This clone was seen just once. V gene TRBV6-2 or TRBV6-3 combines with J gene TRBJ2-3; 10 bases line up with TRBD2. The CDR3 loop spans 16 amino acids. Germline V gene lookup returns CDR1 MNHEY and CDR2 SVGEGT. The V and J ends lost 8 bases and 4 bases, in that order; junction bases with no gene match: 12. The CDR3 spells CASGHMSGGAADTQYF. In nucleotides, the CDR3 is TGTGCCAGCGGCCATATGAGCGGGGGGGCCGCAGATACGCAGTATTTT.

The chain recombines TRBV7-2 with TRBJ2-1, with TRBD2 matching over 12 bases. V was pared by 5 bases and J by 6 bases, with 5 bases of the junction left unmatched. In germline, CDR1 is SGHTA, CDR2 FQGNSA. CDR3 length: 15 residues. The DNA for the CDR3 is TGTGCCAGCAGCCCCACTAGCGGGGGGCGCAATGAGCAGTTCTTC. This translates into CASSPTSGGRNEQFF.

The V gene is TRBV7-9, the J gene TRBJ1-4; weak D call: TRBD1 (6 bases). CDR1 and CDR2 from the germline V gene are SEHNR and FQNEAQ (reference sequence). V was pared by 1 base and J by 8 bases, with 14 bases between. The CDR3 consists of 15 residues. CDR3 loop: CASSLGTVLGEKLFF. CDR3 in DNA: TGTGCCAGCAGCTTAGGGACAGTCCTGGGGGAAAAACTGTTTTTT.

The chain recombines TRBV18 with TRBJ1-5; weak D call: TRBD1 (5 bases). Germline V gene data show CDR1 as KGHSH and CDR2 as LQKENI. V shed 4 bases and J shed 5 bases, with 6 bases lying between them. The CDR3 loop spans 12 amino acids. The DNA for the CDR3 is TGTGCCAGCTCACAAGGGGATCAGCCCCAGCATTTT. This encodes CASSQGDQPQHF.

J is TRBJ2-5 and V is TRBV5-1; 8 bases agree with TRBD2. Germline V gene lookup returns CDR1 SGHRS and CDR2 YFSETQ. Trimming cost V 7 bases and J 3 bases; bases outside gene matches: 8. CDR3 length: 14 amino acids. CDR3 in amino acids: CASHTGGGEETQYF. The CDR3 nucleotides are TGCGCCAGCCATACGGGGGGGGGCGAAGAGACCCAGTACTTC.

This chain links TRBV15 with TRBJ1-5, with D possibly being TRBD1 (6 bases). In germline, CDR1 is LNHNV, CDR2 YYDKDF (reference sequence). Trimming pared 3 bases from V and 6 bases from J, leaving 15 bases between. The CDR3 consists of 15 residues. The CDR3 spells CATSSEGDRGQPQHF. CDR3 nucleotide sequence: TGTGCCACCAGCAGTGAGGGGGATAGGGGTCAGCCCCAGCATTTT.

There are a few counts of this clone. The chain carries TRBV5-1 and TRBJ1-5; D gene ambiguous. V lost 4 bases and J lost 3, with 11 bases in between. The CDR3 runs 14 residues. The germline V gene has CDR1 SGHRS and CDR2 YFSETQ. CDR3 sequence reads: CASSPSGTNQPQHF. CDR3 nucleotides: TGCGCCAGCAGCCCCTCAGGTACCAATCAGCCCCAGCATTTT.

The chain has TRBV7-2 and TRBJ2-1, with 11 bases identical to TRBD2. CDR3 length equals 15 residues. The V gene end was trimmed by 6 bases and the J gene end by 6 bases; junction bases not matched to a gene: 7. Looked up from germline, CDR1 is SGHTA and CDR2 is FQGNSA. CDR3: CASSLTSGGPNEQFF. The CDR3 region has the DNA TGTGCCAGCAGTCTAACTAGCGGGGGACCCAATGAGCAGTTCTTC.

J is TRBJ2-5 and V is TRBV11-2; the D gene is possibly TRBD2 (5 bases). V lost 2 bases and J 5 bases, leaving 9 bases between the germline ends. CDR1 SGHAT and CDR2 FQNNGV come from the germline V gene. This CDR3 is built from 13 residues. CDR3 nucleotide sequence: TGTGCCAGCAGCTTAAGTCGAGGGGAGACCCAGTACTTC. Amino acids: CASSLSRGETQYF.

DNA for the CDR3: TGTGCCAGCAGCGCCACAGGGGATGTGGCTTTCTTT. It specifies CASSATGDVAFF. This chain connects TRBV7-2 to TRBJ1-1, with 7 bases that match TRBD1. The CDR3 loop spans 12 amino acids. After removal of 5 bases from V and 11 bases from J, the junction contained 8 bases not matched to a gene. Per the germline V gene, CDR1 is SGHTA and CDR2 is FQGNSA.

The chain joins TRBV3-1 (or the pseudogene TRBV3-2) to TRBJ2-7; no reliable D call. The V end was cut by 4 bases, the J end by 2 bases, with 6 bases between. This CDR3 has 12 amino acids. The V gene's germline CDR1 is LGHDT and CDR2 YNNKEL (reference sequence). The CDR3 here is CASSPYTYEQYF. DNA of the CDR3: TGTGCCAGCAGCCCCTATACCTACGAGCAGTACTTC.

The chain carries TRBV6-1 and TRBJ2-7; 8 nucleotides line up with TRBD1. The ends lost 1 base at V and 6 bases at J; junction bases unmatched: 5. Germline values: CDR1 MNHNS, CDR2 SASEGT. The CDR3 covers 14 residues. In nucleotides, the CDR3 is TGTGCCAGCAGTGAAGGACCTACAGGGGGCGAGCAGTACTTC. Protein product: CASSEGPTGGEQYF.

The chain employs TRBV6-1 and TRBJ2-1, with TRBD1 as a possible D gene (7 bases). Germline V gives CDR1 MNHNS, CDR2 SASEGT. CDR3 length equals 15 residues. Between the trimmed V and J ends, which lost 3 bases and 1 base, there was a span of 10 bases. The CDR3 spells CASSEQGGSYNEQFF. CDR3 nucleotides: TGTGCCAGCAGTGAGCAGGGGGGTTCCTACAATGAGCAGTTCTTC.

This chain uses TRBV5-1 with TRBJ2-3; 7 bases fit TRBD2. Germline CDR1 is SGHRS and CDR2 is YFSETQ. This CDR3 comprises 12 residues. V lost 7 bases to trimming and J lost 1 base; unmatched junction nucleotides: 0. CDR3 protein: CASGGGTDTQYF. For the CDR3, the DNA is TGCGCCAGCGGGGGGGGCACAGATACGCAGTATTTT.

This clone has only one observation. CDR3 coding DNA: TGTGCCAGCAGCCCTCGGACAGGGGCTGGAAACACCATATATTTT. Translating it yields CASSPRTGAGNTIYF. This sequence joins TRBV9 and TRBJ1-3; TRBD1 matches 9 bases. Germline loops: CDR1 SGDLS, CDR2 YYNGEE. The ends lost 4 bases at V and 2 bases at J; junction bases unmatched: 4. The CDR3 runs to 15 residues. Supplemented by reference TRBV9 and TRBJ1-3, the full variable domain reads DSGVTQTPKHLITATGQRVTLRCSPRSGDLSVYWYQQSLDQGLQFLIQYYNGEERAKGNILERFSAQQFPDLHSELNLSSLELGDSALYFCASSPRTGAGNTIYFGEGSWLTVV.